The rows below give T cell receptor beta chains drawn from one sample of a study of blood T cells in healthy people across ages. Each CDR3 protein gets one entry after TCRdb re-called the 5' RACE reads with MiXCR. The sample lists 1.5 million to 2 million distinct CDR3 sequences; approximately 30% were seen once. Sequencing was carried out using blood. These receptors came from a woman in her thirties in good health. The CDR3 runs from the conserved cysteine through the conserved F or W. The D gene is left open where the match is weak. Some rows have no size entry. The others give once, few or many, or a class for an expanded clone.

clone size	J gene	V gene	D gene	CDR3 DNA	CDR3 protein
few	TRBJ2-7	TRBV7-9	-	TGTGCCAGCAGCCCTTGGGCAGGCTCCTACGAGCAGTACTTC	CASSPWAGSYEQYF
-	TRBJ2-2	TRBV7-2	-	TGTGCCAGCAGCTTATTCTGGGGGGCCCCCGGGGAGCTGTTTTTT	CASSLFWGAPGELFF
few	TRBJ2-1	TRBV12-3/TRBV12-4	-	TGTGCCAGCAATTCGGGACTTTTTCCTCAGTTCTTC	CASNSGLFPQFF
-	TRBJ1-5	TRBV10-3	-	TGTGCCATCAGTCCTTCAGCCGGGAAGATTCAGCCCCAGCATTTT	CAISPSAGKIQPQHF
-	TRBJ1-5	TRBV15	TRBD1	TGTGCCACCAGCAGAGATGAAGCCGGGACAGGGGGCTTTTACAATCAGCCCCAGCATTTT	CATSRDEAGTGGFYNQPQHF
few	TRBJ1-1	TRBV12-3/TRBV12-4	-	TGTGCCAGCAGCCGAAAGCTCGGTGAAGCTTTCTTT	CASSRKLGEAFF
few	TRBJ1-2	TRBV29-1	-	TGCAGCGTTGAGGGTCCGGGGGACTATGGCTACACCTTC	CSVEGPGDYGYTF
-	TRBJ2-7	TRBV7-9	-	TGTGCCAGCAGCTTAGGAGGGGGGCCTCCCTACGAGCAGTACTTC	CASSLGGGPPYEQYF
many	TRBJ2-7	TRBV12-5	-	TGTGCTAGTGGTCCCGACGTTCCCGGGACTTACAACGAGCAGTACTTC	CASGPDVPGTYNEQYF
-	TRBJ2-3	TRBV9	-	TGTGCCAGCAGCTCTCGTGGGGTTACGCAGTATTTT	CASSSRGVTQYF
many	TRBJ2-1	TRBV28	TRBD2	TGTGCCAGCAGTCTTGGGACTAGCGGGCAGTTCTTC	CASSLGTSGQFF
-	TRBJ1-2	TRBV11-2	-	TGTGCCAGCAGCTCCAACAGGCATGGCTACACCTTC	CASSSNRHGYTF
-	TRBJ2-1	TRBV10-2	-	TGCGCCAGCAGTGAGGTGGAGGAGCAGTTCTTC	CASSEVEEQFF
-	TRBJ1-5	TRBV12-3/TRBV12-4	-	TGTGCCAGCAGCGGGGGGGGCGGAACCGTCAATCAGCCCCAGCATTTT	CASSGGGGTVNQPQHF
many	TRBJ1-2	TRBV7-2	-	TGTGCCAGCAGCTTGGCTTCCTATGGGGGCGGCTACACCTTC	CASSLASYGGGYTF
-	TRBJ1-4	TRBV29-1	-	TGCAGCGCTGGGTCGGACACAGAACTGTTTTTT	CSAGSDTELFF
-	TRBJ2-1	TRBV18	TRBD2	TGTGCCAGCTCACCACCGGGGCAGCGGGGGGCCAATGAGCAGTTCTTC	CASSPPGQRGANEQFF
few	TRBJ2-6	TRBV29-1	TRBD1	TGCAGCGTGGCCAAAGGGGGCTCTGGGGCCAACGTCCGGACTTTC	CSVAKGGSGANVRTF
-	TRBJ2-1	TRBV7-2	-	TGTGCCGGCAGCAGGGGAGTTTACAATGAGCAGTTCTTC	CAGSRGVYNEQFF
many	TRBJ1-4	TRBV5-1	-	TGCGCCAGCAGCTTGGCCAGGGATACAGCGGTTAATGAAAAACTGTTTTTT	CASSLARDTAVNEKLFF
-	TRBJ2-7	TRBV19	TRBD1	TGTGCCAGTAGTGGTGTCAGGGGGCATGACGAGCAGTACTTC	CASSGVRGHDEQYF
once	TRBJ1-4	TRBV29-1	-	TGCAGCGTTGACCTACAGGGAGACTTGGATGAAAAACTGTTTTTT	CSVDLQGDLDEKLFF
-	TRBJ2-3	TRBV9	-	TGTGCCAGCAGCGTAGGTCCCGGATTTGTCCTAACAGATACGCAGTATTTT	CASSVGPGFVLTDTQYF
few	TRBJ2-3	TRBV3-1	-	TGTGCCAGCAGCCAACAAAGGTTGGGAGGCACAGATACGCAGTATTTT	CASSQQRLGGTDTQYF
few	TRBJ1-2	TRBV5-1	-	TGCGCCGGCAGCTTGGGGCCTGGGGATAACTATGGCTACACCTTC	CAGSLGPGDNYGYTF
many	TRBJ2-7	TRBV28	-	TGTGCCAGCAGTTTATCCCAGGGGAGGACCTACGAGCAGTACTTC	CASSLSQGRTYEQYF
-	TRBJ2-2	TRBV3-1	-	TGTGCCAGCAGCCCTCTCCTTGGGACTTCGGGTCCTAGGGGGGAGCTGTTTTTT	CASSPLLGTSGPRGELFF
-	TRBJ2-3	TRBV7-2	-	TGTGCCAGCAGACCTGGACGGGGTCGAAGCACAGATACGCAGTATTTT	CASRPGRGRSTDTQYF
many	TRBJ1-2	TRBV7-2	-	TGTGCCAGCAGCTCAATAAGGGGAGGCTATGGCTACACCTTC	CASSSIRGGYGYTF
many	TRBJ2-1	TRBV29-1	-	TGCAGCGTTGGGACGGGAATAGATAGTTCCTACAATGAGCAGTTCTTC	CSVGTGIDSSYNEQFF
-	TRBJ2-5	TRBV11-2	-	TGTGCCAGCAGCTTAGAGCCGTGGGGAGTCGAGACCCAGTACTTC	CASSLEPWGVETQYF
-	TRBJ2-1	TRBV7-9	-	TGTGCCAGCAGCTTAGTACAAGAGGATACCAATGAGCAGTTCTTC	CASSLVQEDTNEQFF
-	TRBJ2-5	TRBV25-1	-	TGTGCCAGCGGATCGCCCGGACTATACAATGAGCAGTACTTC	CASGSPGLYNEQYF
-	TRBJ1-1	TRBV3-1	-	TGTGCCAGCAGCCAAGACGACAGTGCCACTGAAGCTTTCTTT	CASSQDDSATEAFF
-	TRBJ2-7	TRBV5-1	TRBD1	TGCGCCAGCAGCTTGGAGAGCGGACAGGGTCGATACGAGCAGTACTTC	CASSLESGQGRYEQYF
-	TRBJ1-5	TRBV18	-	TGTGCCAGCTCACCGGGATCACAGGGATTAAGCAATCAGCCCCAGCATTTT	CASSPGSQGLSNQPQHF
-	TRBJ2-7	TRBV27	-	TGTGCCAGCGCCCCATCGGAGGCCTACGAGCAGTACTTC	CASAPSEAYEQYF
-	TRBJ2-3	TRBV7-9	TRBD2	TGTGCCGTCCCAAGCGGGAGACCCAGCCTGACTAGCACAGATACGCAGTATTTT	CAVPSGRPSLTSTDTQYF
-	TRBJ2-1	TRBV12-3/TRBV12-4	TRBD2	TGTGTCAGCAGCCGAGCGGGAGGTTCCCTCCTAGCCTACAATGAGCAGTTCTTC	CVSSRAGGSLLAYNEQFF
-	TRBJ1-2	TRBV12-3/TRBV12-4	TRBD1	TGTGCCAGCAGGTACGGGACAGGGGAAAGCGGCTACACCTTC	CASRYGTGESGYTF